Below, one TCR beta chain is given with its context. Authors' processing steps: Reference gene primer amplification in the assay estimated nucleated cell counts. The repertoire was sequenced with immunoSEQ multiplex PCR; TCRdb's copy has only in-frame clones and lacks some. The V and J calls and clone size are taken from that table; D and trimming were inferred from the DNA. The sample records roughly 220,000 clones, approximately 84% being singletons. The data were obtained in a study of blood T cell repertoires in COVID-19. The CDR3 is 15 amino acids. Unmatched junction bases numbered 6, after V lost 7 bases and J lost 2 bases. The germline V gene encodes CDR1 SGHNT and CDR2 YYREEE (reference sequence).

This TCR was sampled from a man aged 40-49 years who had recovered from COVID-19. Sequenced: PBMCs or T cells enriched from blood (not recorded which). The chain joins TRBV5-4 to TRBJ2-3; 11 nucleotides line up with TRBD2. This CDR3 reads CASGTSGGPTDTQYF. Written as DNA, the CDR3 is TGTGCCAGCGGCACTAGCGGGGGACCCACAGATACGCAGTATTTT.